This T cell receptor (beta chain) was obtained from a study of regulatory T cells in long-lasting Graves disease. The study, taken as a whole, reports: Persistent-disease Graves' patients showed less TCR diversity than new cases. Patients with persistent disease showed a bias toward TRBV28, TRBJ1-2 and TRBJ2-5. Whereas 966 public clonotypes were shared by new patients, persistent patients shared more, at around 2,700.

Stated time point: newly diagnosed GD, antithyroid drugs for less than 3 months. Extracted RNA from PBMCs served as the source of the TCR library. As concerns this clonotype: What it binds is not known.

The authors built TCR beta libraries using iRepertoire HTBI primers and Arm-PCR of CDR3 regions. In TCRdb, the multiplex PCR reads were re-called with MiXCR into one record per CDR3 protein. This table holds about 370,000 distinct CDR3 sequences, about a sixth found once. Germline V CDR1 and CDR2: MNHEY, SVGEGT. J was trimmed by 2 bases and V by 3 bases; bases with no gene match: 6. CDR3 size: 16 residues. This sequence was found in a female donor with Graves disease. Source: peripheral blood mononuclear cells (PBMCs), taken at new diagnosis, from a patient treated with antithyroid drugs. The chain combines TRBV6-2 or TRBV6-3 with TRBJ1-5; 8 bases align to TRBD1. The CDR3 DNA reads TGTGCCAGCAGTTATCGGTCAGGGGGCGGCAATCAGCCCCAGCATTTT. Its translation is CASSYRSGGGNQPQHF.